The source of this TCR beta chain is a study of blood T cell repertoires in COVID-19. Study information: The samples span acute and convalescent COVID-19 from the United States, Italy and Spain. From T cells, B-cell-depleted T cells, or PBMCs came the material, which was cDNA or gDNA.

Generated by immunoSEQ multiplex PCR, the TCRdb table keeps only in-frame clones and is missing some. The sample lists 200,000 to 300,000 clones; 88% were seen once. The study drew participants aged about 18 to 89 years from about two dozen US areas. CDR3 length: 14 residues. The germline V gene has CDR1 KGHDR and CDR2 SFDVKD. V trimming: 6 bases; J trimming: 2 bases; junction bases outside the gene matches: 3. This rearrangement joins TRBV24-1 to TRBJ2-7; 10 nucleotides line up with TRBD1. The receptor was derived from a woman aged 40 to 50 with acute COVID-19. The sample comprised PBMCs or T cells enriched from blood (not recorded which). The CDR3 spells CATSKGQGTYEQYF. CDR3 in DNA: TGTGCCACCAGTAAGGGACAGGGGACCTACGAGCAGTACTTC.